This is a list of T cell receptor beta chains from one sample in a study of CD8 T cells in Susac syndrome. A single record per CDR3 protein comes from TCRdb applying MiXCR to the immunoSEQ multiplex PCR reads. The sample has roughly 140,000 distinct CDR3 sequences; roughly 96% are singletons. Specimen: CD4+ T cells from PBMCs. These receptors were collected from a human donor with Susac syndrome. The conserved cysteine and the conserved F or W are not part of the CDR3 here.

v_gene: TRBV7-2; CDR3aa: ASSSDYYSYEQY
v_gene: TRBV29-1; CDR3aa: SGRQGVKTGELF
v_gene: TRBV24-1; CDR3aa: ATSDFGGVQY
v_gene: TRBV29-1; CDR3aa: SVRLTGLNEKLF
v_gene: TRBV5-1; CDR3aa: ASGNGGGSTEAF
v_gene: TRBV9; CDR3aa: ASSPHQGGGTEAF
v_gene: TRBV27; CDR3aa: ASSFSKYTYEQY
v_gene: TRBV13; CDR3aa: ASSSEADSYEQY
v_gene: TRBV20-1; CDR3aa: SARDAGTGGFNEQF
v_gene: TRBV6-5; CDR3aa: ASSYAGELF
v_gene: TRBV29-1; CDR3aa: SVELTSGTQY
v_gene: TRBV7-2; CDR3aa: ASSSLGVGETQY
v_gene: TRBV5-6; CDR3aa: ASSRTGALGETQY
v_gene: TRBV10-3; CDR3aa: AISAGRRYYGYT
v_gene: TRBV20-1; CDR3aa: SAQEGWGYT
v_gene: TRBV12-3/TRBV12-4; CDR3aa: ASRDRDLNEQF
v_gene: TRBV4-3; CDR3aa: ASSQDASGNPYEQY
v_gene: TRBV6-6; CDR3aa: ASSYRQGGNVLT
v_gene: TRBV20-1; CDR3aa: SASANNNEQF
v_gene: TRBV4-2; CDR3aa: ASSQDPPYNEQF
v_gene: TRBV12-3/TRBV12-4; CDR3aa: ASSTGQASYEQY
v_gene: TRBV4-1; CDR3aa: ASSQGTVSSSNQPQH
v_gene: TRBV4-2; CDR3aa: ASSQDAGSGGFNEQF
v_gene: TRBV7-9; CDR3aa: ASTPRGQGFTEQY
v_gene: TRBV7-9; CDR3aa: ASRRAEGSTDTQY